This is a list of T cell receptor beta chains from one sample in a study of Ad26.COV2.S vaccination and SARS-CoV-2 variants. Generated by immunoSEQ multiplex PCR, the TCRdb table keeps only in-frame clones and is missing some. The sample has about 680,000 clones, 89% seen once. The sequencing here drew on peripheral blood, taken in a trial of Ad26.COV2.S vaccine versus placebo. The receptors were gathered from a person aged 18-65 years who received the Ad26.COV2.S COVID-19 vaccine or a placebo. Each CDR3 is given with its conserved first and last residue. The order of the fields is V gene, CDR3 length, D gene, CDR3 protein. A D gene is named only where the DNA matches it firmly.

TRBV7-6,19,TRBD2,CASSLNWRRLAGGVDTQYF
TRBV25-1,14,-,CASSEYGADTEAFF
TRBV13,13,-,CASSFHQGTGYTF
TRBV7-3,13,-,CASSRALPYGYTF
TRBV11-2,17,-,CASSTWQSGYSYNEQFF
TRBV18,17,TRBD1,CASSPIAGTDSNYGYTF
TRBV4-2,19,-,CASSQELRERVHSGNTIYF
TRBV7-3,15,-,CASSLTASSTDTQYF
TRBV12-3/TRBV12-4,11,TRBD1,CASSQGQGHYF
TRBV4-2,15,-,CASSQPGQRNQPQHF
TRBV18,12,-,CASSPRTGEAFF
TRBV2,13,TRBD2,CASSELAEETQYF
TRBV30,17,-,CAWSASVGGPKGQPQHF
TRBV4-1,13,-,CASSQGRGPEAFF
TRBV6-5,13,-,CASSYILGEKLFF
TRBV30,11,-,CAWRENYGYTF
TRBV19,15,-,CASSPPTTGGSPLHF
TRBV24-1,11,TRBD1,CATMARDRQYF
TRBV24-1,14,TRBD1,CATSDRAGGYGYTF
TRBV30,16,-,CAWSRGRGYLNEKLFF
TRBV6-5,14,-,CASAWRGTNTEAFF
TRBV18,13,-,CASSPGAGETQYF
TRBV7-8,19,-,CASSLVQRGGYLGANVLTF
TRBV7-8,16,-,CASSPQRGLMNTEAFF
TRBV6-5,13,TRBD1,CASMDRGRDEQYF
TRBV10-3,15,-,CAISESGLSTDTQYF
TRBV5-1,16,TRBD1,CASSSDRGGRRYGYTF
TRBV9,16,-,CASSPRGGGTKNIQYF
TRBV6-6,17,TRBD1,CASSPRQGTYSNQPQHF
TRBV11-3,15,TRBD1,CASSLGTGPFSAQFF
TRBV7-2,15,TRBD2,CASSFTSGSGNEQFF
TRBV5-6,13,-,CASSLVRNEKLFF
TRBV12-5,15,-,CASGLSLGGTDTQYF
TRBV7-2,14,-,CASSSILGGDTQYF
TRBV12-3/TRBV12-4,12,-,CASSHGQYGYTF
TRBV5-1,16,-,CASSLNYSPAKNIQYF
TRBV27,16,TRBD1,CATGKGQGKVHTEAFF
TRBV7-2,12,-,CASSSNSYEQYF
TRBV12-3/TRBV12-4,13,-,CASSRAPAYEQYF
TRBV7-2,16,-,CASSLDLGQGYQPQHF
TRBV11-1,11,-,CASGVTDTQYF
TRBV25-1,14,TRBD1,CASRRTGQDYGYTF
TRBV2,11,-,CASSGDTEAFF
TRBV10-3,13,-,CAIRGSGTDTQYF
TRBV6-5,13,TRBD1,CASRDRGLQPQHF
TRBV12-5,16,-,CASGLGNTLAGETQYF
TRBV10-3,14,TRBD1,CATGQGAGGNTIYF
TRBV20-1,11,-,CSARRIYEQYF